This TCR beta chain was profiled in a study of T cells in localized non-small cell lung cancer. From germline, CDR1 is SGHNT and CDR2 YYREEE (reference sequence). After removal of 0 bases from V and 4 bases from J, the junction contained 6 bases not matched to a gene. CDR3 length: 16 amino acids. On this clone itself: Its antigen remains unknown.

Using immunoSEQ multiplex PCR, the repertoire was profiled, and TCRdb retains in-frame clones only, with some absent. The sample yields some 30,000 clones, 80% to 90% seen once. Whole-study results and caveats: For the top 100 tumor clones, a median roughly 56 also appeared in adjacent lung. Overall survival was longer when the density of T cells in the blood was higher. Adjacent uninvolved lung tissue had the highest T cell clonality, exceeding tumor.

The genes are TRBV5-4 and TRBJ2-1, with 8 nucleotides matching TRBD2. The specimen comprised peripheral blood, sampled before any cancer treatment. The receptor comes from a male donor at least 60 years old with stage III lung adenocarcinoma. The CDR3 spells CASSLAGGGIYNEQFF. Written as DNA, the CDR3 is TGTGCCAGCAGCTTGGCCGGCGGGGGGATTTACAATGAGCAGTTCTTC.